This TCR beta chain was recovered during a study of T cell responses to AZD1222 COVID-19 vaccine. Study-wide findings and caveats: Among the donors, most were white British and more were female, and clonal diversity was possibly underestimated. Baseline testing showed seropositivity in only a handful of AZD1222 recipients. An increase in Spike-specific TCR breadth and depth was observed after two AZD1222 doses. Repertoires were obtained solely post-peak T cell response.

Assay: immunoSEQ multiplex PCR; the TCRdb copy retains only in-frame clones and omits some. The sample holds about 110,000 clones, around 91% seen once. Germline loops: CDR1 SGHRS, CDR2 YFSETQ. V lost 0 bases and J lost 4, with 7 bases in between. The CDR3 consists of 14 residues. For this clone: Antigen specificity is unknown.

Here the sequenced sample was peripheral blood, taken on day 0 of AZD1222 vaccination. The chain links TRBV5-1 to TRBJ2-2; D gene ambiguous. This TCR came from an adult in good health. The CDR3: CASSLGGRTGELFF. CDR3 in DNA: TGCGCCAGCAGCTTGGGTGGCCGCACCGGGGAGCTGTTTTTT.